These 20 T cell receptor beta chains share one sample of origin, sequenced in a study of blood T cells in healthy people across ages. For the second PCR, which ran for roughly 6 to 12 cycles, a sample-barcoded 5' primer and a J-beta primer mix were used. A single record per CDR3 protein comes from TCRdb applying MiXCR to the 5' RACE reads. The table has approximately 730,000 distinct CDR3 sequences, less than 70% seen once. The material sequenced was blood. These receptor sequences come from a man aged 80 or over in good health.

The chain recombines TRBV5-4 with TRBJ1-1; D perhaps matches TRBD1 (6 bases). The V and J ends lost 1 base and 3 bases respectively, with 10 bases between them. The CDR3 is 14 residues long. Looked up from germline, CDR1 is SGHNT and CDR2 is YYREEE (reference sequence). The CDR3 here is CASSLSRGDTEAFF. In DNA, the CDR3 is TGTGCCAGCAGCTTGTCCAGGGGTGACACTGAAGCTTTCTTT.

The chain recombines TRBV6-5 with TRBJ2-7; 7 nucleotides align to TRBD1. V shed 0 bases, J shed 7 bases, and the junction held 15 bases outside the gene matches. The germline V gene has CDR1 MNHEY and CDR2 SVGAGI. The CDR3 has 17 residues. The CDR3 nucleotides read TGTGCCAGCAGTTACTCGGTAGGAACAGGGGTTATTGTTGAGCAGTACTTC. It encodes CASSYSVGTGVIVEQYF.

This chain links TRBV4-1 with TRBJ2-5, with D unresolved. The DNA end lines up better with TRBJ2-7; the J call may be wrong. CDR3 length equals 13 residues. Germline CDR1 and CDR2: MGHRA and YSYEKL. Here the CDR3 reads CASSQANWGEQYF. DNA for the CDR3: TGCGCCAGCAGCCAAGCAAATTGGGGCGAGCAGTACTTC.

Concerning this clonotype: A much larger clone lies a single base off, so this may be a read error. It is likely a read error, because the conserved phenylalanine at the end of the CDR3 is missing. The chain links TRBV4-1 to TRBJ2-5; D is unclear. V was clipped by 0 bases and J by 4 bases, with 6 bases between them. Germline CDR1 reads MGHRA; CDR2 reads YSYEKL. The CDR3 contains 13 residues. CDR3 region: CASSQEGGETQYY. The DNA of the CDR3 is TGCGCCAGCAGCCAAGAGGGCGGAGAGACCCAGTACTAC.

V usage is TRBV20-1 and J usage is TRBJ2-1; D uncertain. The CDR3 has 15 residues. Germline V gene sequence: CDR1 DFQATT, CDR2 SNEGSKA (reference sequence). The V and J ends lost 5 bases and 3 bases respectively, with 17 bases between them. CDR3 DNA: TGCAGTGCTTTCCTTATGTGGGATAACTACAATGAGCAGTTCTTC. Amino acid sequence: CSAFLMWDNYNEQFF.

The CDR3 is CASSVASFYEQYF. The DNA for the CDR3 is TGTGCCAGCAGTGTAGCGTCATTCTACGAGCAGTACTTC. The chain recombines TRBV6-1 with TRBJ2-7; possible D gene TRBD2, 5 bases. The CDR3 extends over 13 amino acids. CDR1 and CDR2 from the germline V gene are MNHNS and SASEGT. Trimming pared 4 bases from V and 3 bases from J, leaving 10 bases between.

V gene TRBV27 combines with J gene TRBJ1-2; TRBD1 might be the D (5 bases). Per the germline V gene, CDR1 is MNHEY and CDR2 is SMNVEV (reference sequence). V lost 2 bases and J lost 7, with 14 bases in between. CDR3 length equals 14 residues. The CDR3 protein is CASSLKGGGFGYTF. DNA of the CDR3: TGTGCCAGCAGTTTAAAAGGTGGGGGTTTTGGCTACACCTTC.

The rearrangement links TRBV20-1 to TRBJ2-4; D is unresolved. There are 13 residues in the CDR3. V was shortened by 4 bases and J by 7 bases, with 14 bases between the two germline ends. CDR1 and CDR2 from the germline V gene are DFQATT and SNEGSKA (reference sequence). CDR3 sequence (DNA): TGCAGTGCTACGGCCTCCTCGGGTAACATTCAGTACTTC. Residues: CSATASSGNIQYF.

This clonotype has more than one count but fewer than ten. The V and J genes are TRBV6-5 and TRBJ2-5; 8 nucleotides agree with TRBD1. V lost 6 bases and J lost 2; bases outside the gene matches: 5. CDR3 length: 14 amino acids. Germline CDR1 MNHEY, CDR2 SVGAGI. CDR3: CASRRRTGQETQYF. CDR3 nucleotide sequence: TGTGCCAGCAGACGAAGGACAGGGCAAGAGACCCAGTACTTC.

The genes are TRBV29-1 and TRBJ1-1; D possibly corresponds to TRBD1 (5 bases). Per germline, CDR1 SQVTM and CDR2 ANQGSEA. This CDR3 is 13 amino acids long. Trimming took 8 bases from V and 4 from J, leaving 17 bases between them. The CDR3 spells CSSRQGMSTEAFF. The CDR3 region has the DNA TGCAGCTCCCGGCAGGGAATGAGCACTGAAGCTTTCTTT.

This clonotype was picked up one time. The CDR3 region has the DNA TGTGCCATCGGACAGGGAACTGAAAAACTGTTTTTT. Its protein is CAIGQGTEKLFF. The chain recombines TRBV28 with TRBJ1-4; 8 nucleotides match TRBD1. This CDR3 comprises 12 residues. Germline CDR1 and CDR2: MDHEN and SYDVKM. The V gene end was trimmed by 10 bases and the J gene end by 7 bases; junction bases not matched to a gene: 5.

This clonotype was observed at least ten times. This sequence joins TRBV4-1 and TRBJ2-7; D is unclear. Trimming left V 1 base short and J 0 bases short, with 7 bases between. Germline V gene sequence: CDR1 MGHRA, CDR2 YSYEKL. The CDR3 consists of 14 residues. In DNA, the CDR3 is TGCGCCAGCAGCCAAGTTGGCAACTCCTACGAGCAGTACTTC. It specifies CASSQVGNSYEQYF.

This clonotype was found a few times. This chain uses TRBV7-6 with TRBJ1-2; a weak D match, TRBD1 (5 bases). Trimming shortened V by 3 bases and J by 0 bases, and 17 bases separated the two germline ends. The V gene's germline CDR1 is SGHVS and CDR2 FNYEAQ. The CDR3 has 17 residues. The DNA of the CDR3 is TGTGCCAGCAGCTTGGAAGCAGGGCGGAACTCTAACTATGGCTACACCTTC. It specifies CASSLEAGRNSNYGYTF.

In this sample, this clonotype turned up a few times. This chain uses TRBV7-4 with TRBJ2-3; D uncertain. Trimming took off 1 base at V and 14 bases at J, with 22 bases between the two ends. CDR1 is SGHVT, CDR2 SQSDAQ, per germline. This CDR3 region has 15 residues. The CDR3, as DNA: TGTGCCAGCAGCTTAGTTAACCAGGCCCACAGATACGCGTATTTT. Amino acid sequence: CASSLVNQAHRYAYF.

The sample holds many counts of this clonotype. The chain recombines TRBV5-6 with TRBJ2-4; D might be TRBD1 or TRBD2, each matching 5 bases. CDR3 length equals 15 residues. Between the trimmed V and J ends, which lost 1 base and 8 bases, there was a span of 16 bases. Germline loops: CDR1 SGHDT, CDR2 YYEEEE. In DNA, the CDR3 is TGTGCCAGCAGCTTGAACTGGGGGAATAAGGACATTCAGTACTTC. This sequence encodes CASSLNWGNKDIQYF.

This clonotype was seen a handful of times. A much bigger clone sits one base away, suggesting this may be a read error. This chain uses TRBV4-1 with TRBJ2-3; D not resolved. Deletions cut 1 base from V and 14 bases from J, with 16 bases between. This CDR3 region has 13 residues. Germline V gene data show CDR1 as MGHRA and CDR2 as YSYEKL. Here the CDR3 DNA reads TGCGCCAGCAGCCAAGGGGCCCCTGGCGACGCGTATTTT. It specifies CASSQGAPGDAYF.

This chain uses TRBV5-1 with TRBJ2-6; no definite D call. Trimming removed 4 bases from V and 4 bases from J, with 12 bases in between. This CDR3 spans 15 amino acids. Germline lookup yields CDR1 SGHRS and CDR2 YFSETQ. The CDR3 DNA sequence: TGCGCCAGCAGCGATCGGTGGCTCGGGGCCAACGTCCTGACTTTC. It yields the protein CASSDRWLGANVLTF. Full variable domain (missing parts from reference TRBV5-1 and TRBJ2-6): KAGVTQTPRYLIKTRGQQVTLSCSPISGHRSVSWYQQTPGQGLQFLFEYFSETQRNKGNFPGRFSGRQFSNSRSEMNVSTLELGDSALYLCASSDRWLGANVLTFGAGSRLTVL.

The chain couples TRBV12-3 or TRBV12-4 to TRBJ2-7; D gene ambiguous. The CDR3 is 12 residues long. V lost 7 bases and J lost 6, with 13 bases in between. Written as DNA, the CDR3 is TGTGCCAGCACCCTGGCCGTGGGCGAGCAGTACTTC. Translation gives CASTLAVGEQYF.

For this clonotype: A read error may explain this, as a much larger clone is one base away. The chain has TRBV3-1 and TRBJ2-1; 7 positions agree with TRBD2. This CDR3 is built from 16 residues. The germline gives CDR1 LGHDT, CDR2 YNNKEL (reference sequence). CDR3 loop: CASSPRGSYSYNERFF. DNA of the CDR3: TGTGCCAGCAGCCCACGCGGGAGCTACTCCTACAATGAGCGGTTCTTC.

V gene TRBV18 combines with J gene TRBJ1-1; a possible D gene is TRBD1 (5 bases). The CDR3 has 15 residues. Germline loops: CDR1 KGHSH, CDR2 LQKENI. Trimming stripped 0 bases from V and 7 bases from J, with 15 bases between. CDR3 protein: CASSPPSVGQGEAFF. The CDR3 nucleotides read TGTGCCAGCTCACCACCGAGTGTTGGGCAGGGTGAAGCTTTCTTT.